These 20 T cell receptor beta chains share one sample of origin, sequenced in a study of technical replicates of blood from a handful of donors. TCRdb's table, derived via immunoSEQ multiplex PCR, lists solely in-frame clones and lacks some. The repertoire holds about 90,000 clones, with approximately 94% as singletons. The sample consisted of T cells isolated from PBMCs. The receptor set was obtained from a human donor in good health.

Points on this clone: At one end, the junction sequence differs from germline, possibly due to a read error. CDR3 sequence (DNA): TGTGCCAGCACCTTACGGGTAGCAGGGAATGGCTACACCTTC. Translated: CASTLRVAGNGYTF. The V gene is TRBV11-2, the J gene TRBJ1-2, with a possible D match to TRBD1 (5 bases). The CDR3 has 14 residues. Looked up from germline, CDR1 is SGHAT and CDR2 is FQNNGV.

This clone was recorded only once. V usage is TRBV7-9 and J usage is TRBJ2-7; a weak D match, TRBD2 (6 bases). Germline V lookup: CDR1 SEHNR, CDR2 FQNEAQ (reference sequence). Trimming took 2 bases from V and 0 from J, leaving 14 bases between them. This CDR3 has 16 amino acids. The DNA for the CDR3 is TGTGCCAGCAGCTTAACTAGCACATTGAGCTCCTACGAGCAGTACTTC. It yields the protein CASSLTSTLSSYEQYF.

The V and J genes are TRBV7-9 and TRBJ2-1; D might be TRBD2 (6 bases). V was trimmed by 5 bases and J by 3 bases, leaving 20 bases between them. This CDR3 has 17 residues. The germline gives CDR1 SEHNR, CDR2 FQNEAQ (reference sequence). CDR3 nucleotides: TGTGCCAGCAGCGGAAGATCCGGGACTGATCGCTACAATGAGCAGTTCTTC. The encoded protein is CASSGRSGTDRYNEQFF.

V is TRBV9 and J is TRBJ2-5; the match to TRBD2 covers 11 bases. The CDR3 has 15 amino acids. J was trimmed by 2 bases and V by 4 bases; bases with no gene match: 4. Germline loops: CDR1 SGDLS, CDR2 YYNGEE. The CDR3 region is CASSLSSGGQETQYF. DNA for the CDR3: TGTGCCAGCAGCCTTTCTAGCGGGGGGCAAGAGACCCAGTACTTC.

This chain joins TRBV30 and TRBJ1-5; D possibly corresponds to TRBD1 (6 bases). Germline CDR1 reads GTSNPN; CDR2 reads SVGIG (reference sequence). CDR3 size: 13 residues. Trimming pared 4 bases from V and 4 bases from J, leaving 11 bases between. CDR3 amino acids: CAWTSGTNQPQHF. CDR3 bases: TGTGCCTGGACGTCAGGGACAAATCAGCCCCAGCATTTT.

With respect to this clone: The junction departs from germline at one end; a sequencing error may be responsible. The V and J genes are TRBV19 and TRBJ2-7, with 7 bases fitting TRBD2. This CDR3 has 15 residues. In germline, CDR1 is LNHDA, CDR2 SQIVND (reference sequence). CDR3 coding DNA: TGTGCCAGTAGTCTAGAACTCGGGGGGTCCTACGAGCAGTACTTC. Its translation: CASSLELGGSYEQYF.

This clone has only one observation. The J gene is TRBJ2-2, the V gene TRBV30; perhaps TRBD1 as D (5 bases). The V gene's germline CDR1 is GTSNPN and CDR2 SVGIG (reference sequence). V lost 0 bases and J lost 1, with 12 bases in between. The CDR3 is 16 amino acids. CDR3 region: CAWSVMAGWNTGELFF. CDR3 DNA sequence: TGTGCCTGGAGTGTAATGGCAGGGTGGAACACCGGGGAGCTGTTTTTT. The variable domain in full, with the rest retrieved from reference TRBV30 and TRBJ2-2, is SQTIHQWPATLVQPVGSPLSLECTVEGTSNPNLYWYRQAAGRGLQLLFYSVGIGQISSEVPQNLSASRPQDRQFILSSKKLLLSDSGFYLCAWSVMAGWNTGELFFGEGSRLTVL.

The V and J genes are TRBV27 and TRBJ2-7, with 7 positions matching TRBD2. Looked up from germline, CDR1 is MNHEY and CDR2 is SMNVEV (reference sequence). The CDR3 has 15 residues. V shed 3 bases, J shed 2 bases, and the junction held 7 bases outside the gene matches. CDR3 protein: CASSFLAEGAYEQYF. Written as DNA, the CDR3 is TGTGCCAGCAGTTTCCTAGCGGAAGGTGCCTACGAGCAGTACTTC.

The V gene is TRBV7-8, the J gene TRBJ1-1; perhaps TRBD1 as D (6 bases). V was trimmed by 1 base and J by 5 bases, leaving 8 bases between them. The germline CDR1 and CDR2 sequences are SGHVS and FQNEAQ. The CDR3 contains 13 residues. The CDR3 loop is CASSLERGTEAFF. CDR3 DNA: TGTGCCAGCAGCTTAGAAAGGGGGACTGAAGCTTTCTTT.

The V and J genes are TRBV5-1 and TRBJ2-1; TRBD2 agrees at 10 bases. Germline values: CDR1 SGHRS, CDR2 YFSETQ. The CDR3 runs to 15 residues. With V trimmed by 1 base and J by 6 bases, 4 bases remained unmatched. The CDR3 region is CASSLWLAGVNEQFF. In DNA form, the CDR3 reads TGCGCCAGCAGCTTGTGGCTAGCGGGAGTCAATGAGCAGTTCTTC.

This chain links TRBV11-2 with TRBJ1-2; D not certain. V was trimmed by 2 bases and J by 4 bases, leaving 11 bases between them. Germline CDR1 and CDR2: SGHAT and FQNNGV. This CDR3 contains 14 residues. The CDR3 coding sequence is TGTGCCAGCAGCTTACCCAGGAGGAGCTATGGCTACACCTTC. Its translation is CASSLPRRSYGYTF.

The chain recombines TRBV10-3 with TRBJ1-2; the D is unclear. This CDR3 is built from 15 residues. Germline-derived CDR1 and CDR2 are ENHRY and SYGVKD. Trimming pared 3 bases from V and 3 bases from J, leaving 14 bases between. The chain's CDR3 is CAISDRGGLDYGYTF. CDR3 nucleotides: TGTGCCATCAGTGACCGGGGAGGCCTAGACTATGGCTACACCTTC.

This clone was recorded only once. The chain is built from TRBV4-2 and TRBJ2-7; 11 positions agree with TRBD2. Germline trimming cut 4 bases from V and 6 bases from J; bases unmatched to any gene: 11. CDR3 length: 16 amino acids. Germline CDR1 LGHNA, CDR2 YNFKEQ. CDR3 sequence reads: CASSLTSGSEFGEQYF. DNA for the CDR3: TGTGCCAGCAGCCTTACTAGCGGGAGTGAGTTTGGCGAGCAGTACTTC.

This clone turned up a few times. The DNA for the CDR3 is TGTGCCAGCAGCTTACGAACAGGGAGAGCCGAAGAGACCCAGTACTTC. As protein: CASSLRTGRAEETQYF. The chain has TRBV7-3 and TRBJ2-5; D is perhaps TRBD1 (6 bases). CDR1 is SGHTA, CDR2 FQGTGA, per germline. Trimming stripped 2 bases from V and 3 bases from J, with 16 bases between. This CDR3 comprises 16 residues.

This chain connects TRBV30 to TRBJ2-5, with TRBD1 matching 9 bases. The CDR3 has 16 amino acids. With 2 bases clipped from V and 4 bases from J, the junction kept 11 bases outside the gene matches. The germline gives CDR1 GTSNPN, CDR2 SVGIG (reference sequence). The CDR3 nucleotides are TGTGCCTGGAGTAACTCAGGACAGGGGCATACAGAGACCCAGTACTTC. Its translation: CAWSNSGQGHTETQYF.

This chain uses TRBV30 with TRBJ1-2; 8 bases line up with TRBD1. The V gene end was trimmed by 4 bases and the J gene end by 4 bases; junction bases not matched to a gene: 5. Germline V lookup: CDR1 GTSNPN, CDR2 SVGIG (reference sequence). The CDR3 has 13 amino acids. In nucleotides, the CDR3 is TGTGCCTGGACAGGGGGCCCTGGCTATGGCTACACCTTC. Protein product: CAWTGGPGYGYTF.

The chain carries TRBV5-8 and TRBJ1-2, with TRBD1 as a possible D gene (6 bases). The CDR3 length is 13 residues. Trimming removed 2 bases at V and 7 bases at J, with 12 bases between. Per germline, CDR1 SGHTS and CDR2 YDEGEE. The CDR3 loop reads CASSLTGLSGYTF. The CDR3 coding sequence is TGTGCCAGCAGCTTAACAGGGTTGAGTGGCTACACCTTC.

This rearrangement joins TRBV7-9 to TRBJ2-5; TRBD1 might be the D (6 bases). The CDR3 has 14 amino acids. Between the trimmed V and J ends, which lost 4 bases and 4 bases, there was a span of 13 bases. In germline, CDR1 is SEHNR, CDR2 FQNEAQ (reference sequence). CDR3 amino acids: CASSSPWGRETQYF. The DNA for the CDR3 is TGTGCCAGCAGCTCCCCCTGGGGGCGAGAGACCCAGTACTTC.

This chain links TRBV15 with TRBJ1-1; 8 positions agree with TRBD1. Trimming at V came to 1 base and at J to 4 bases, leaving 5 bases not matched to a gene. The CDR3 consists of 15 residues. CDR1 and CDR2 from the germline V gene are LNHNV and YYDKDF (reference sequence). The CDR3: CATSRGRQGFTEAFF. The CDR3 coding sequence is TGTGCCACCAGCAGAGGCCGACAGGGGTTCACTGAAGCTTTCTTT.

This chain uses TRBV5-4 with TRBJ2-7; 9 bases line up with TRBD1. V shed 0 bases, J shed 5 bases, and the junction held 6 bases outside the gene matches. The CDR3 is 15 residues long. CDR1 is SGHNT and CDR2 is YYREEE in the germline V gene (reference sequence). This CDR3 is CASSLGGQGRNEQYF. The CDR3 coding sequence is TGTGCCAGCAGCTTGGGGGGACAGGGTCGGAACGAGCAGTACTTC.